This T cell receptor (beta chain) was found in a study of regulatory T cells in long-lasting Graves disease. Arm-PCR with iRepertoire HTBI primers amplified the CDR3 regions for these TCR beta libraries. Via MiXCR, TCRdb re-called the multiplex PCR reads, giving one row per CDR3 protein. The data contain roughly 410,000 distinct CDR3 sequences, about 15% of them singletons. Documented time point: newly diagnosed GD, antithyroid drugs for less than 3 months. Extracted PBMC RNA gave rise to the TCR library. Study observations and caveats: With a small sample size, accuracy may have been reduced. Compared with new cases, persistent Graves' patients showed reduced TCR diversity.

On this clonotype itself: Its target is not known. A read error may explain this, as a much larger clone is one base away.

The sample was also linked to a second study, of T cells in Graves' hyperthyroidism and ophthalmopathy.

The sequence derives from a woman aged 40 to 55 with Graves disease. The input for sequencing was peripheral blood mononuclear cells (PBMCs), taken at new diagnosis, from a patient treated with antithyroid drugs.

CDR3 in DNA: TGCGCCAGCAGTGAATGGAGGGGGGCTACGGAGACCCAGCACTTC. Its translation: CASSEWRGATETQHF. This rearrangement joins TRBV10-1 to TRBJ2-5; D may correspond to TRBD1 or TRBD2 (6 bases each). CDR1 is WNHNN, CDR2 SYGVQD, per germline (reference sequence). The CDR3 runs 15 residues.